The entry that follows covers one TCR beta chain sequence. Likely unrecorded immune exposures existed in these nominally healthy donors. This sample is drawn from a study of cytomegalovirus exposure and HLA in healthy donors. With 60 Vbeta and 13 Jbeta primers, the PCR was carried out. Clones were sequenced by immunoSEQ multiplex PCR, and TCRdb holds only the in-frame ones, with some missing. The data hold 150,000 to 200,000 clones, with about 80% observed a single time. The clonotype originates from a young man in good health and CMV-seropositive. The sample was PBMCs.

CDR3 DNA: TGTGCCAGCAGCTTAGGTCCGCGTTACAATGAGCAGTTCTTC. It is translated as CASSLGPRYNEQFF. The chain couples TRBV7-2 to TRBJ2-1; D gene ambiguous. The germline CDR1 and CDR2 sequences are SGHTA and FQGNSA. V lost 1 base and J lost 4, with 8 bases in between. The CDR3 covers 14 residues.